These T cell receptor beta chains were read from a single sample in a study of regulatory T cells in long-lasting Graves disease. TCRdb fed the multiplex PCR reads into MiXCR, producing one record per CDR3 protein. The sample consists of 390,000 or so distinct CDR3 sequences, approximately 12% of them appearing once. The same data also went into a second study, on T cells in Graves' hyperthyroidism and ophthalmopathy.

The input for sequencing was peripheral blood mononuclear cells (PBMCs), taken at new diagnosis, from a patient treated with antithyroid drugs. The source of these receptors is a woman in her late teens or twenties with Graves disease. CDR3s include the opening cysteine and the closing phenylalanine or tryptophan. A D gene is named only where the DNA matches it firmly. Size is stated for part of the rows, as once, few or many counts, or as a class when the clone is expanded.

j_call,clone_size,v_call,d_call,cdr3_aa,cdr3_nt
TRBJ2-3,few,TRBV7-2,TRBD1,CASSKGQAADTQYF,TGTGCCAGCAGCAAGGGACAGGCGGCAGATACGCAGTATTTT
TRBJ2-1,many,TRBV12-3/TRBV12-4,NA,CASSLYLDPYNEQFF,TGTGCCAGCAGTTTGTATCTGGACCCCTACAATGAGCAGTTCTTC
TRBJ1-1,many,TRBV7-3,NA,CASSLTIGRGEAFF,TGTGCCAGCAGCTTAACGATTGGACGCGGTGAAGCTTTCTTT
TRBJ1-5,many,TRBV7-8,NA,CASSLGRPNQPQHF,TGTGCCAGCAGCTTAGGAAGACCCAATCAGCCCCAGCATTTT
TRBJ2-1,many,TRBV12-3/TRBV12-4,TRBD2,CASSEISGLSISGRRGTSYNEQFF,TGTGCCAGCAGTGAGATTTCGGGGTTGTCTATTAGCGGGAGAAGGGGGACTAGCTACAATGAGCAGTTCTTC
TRBJ1-2,many,TRBV20-1,NA,CSARDQGWGYTF,TGCAGTGCTAGAGATCAGGGTTGGGGCTACACCTTC
TRBJ2-2,few,TRBV6-2/TRBV6-3,NA,CASSYRGGAGGTGELFF,TGTGCCAGCAGTTACAGGGGAGGGGCAGGGGGGACCGGGGAGCTGTTTTTT
TRBJ2-5,many,TRBV9,NA,CASSVRGAQETQYF,TGTGCCAGCAGCGTACGGGGGGCCCAAGAGACCCAGTACTTC
TRBJ1-1,few,TRBV7-2,TRBD1,CASSSTGGHKNTEAFF,TGTGCCAGCAGCTCGACAGGGGGACACAAAAACACTGAAGCTTTCTTT
TRBJ1-1,many,TRBV2,NA,CASSGIQGWIAEAFF,TGTGCCAGCAGTGGAATCCAGGGGTGGATCGCTGAAGCTTTCTTT
TRBJ1-2,few,TRBV29-1,TRBD1,CSVGDRGNYGYTF,TGCAGCGTTGGGGACAGGGGAAACTATGGCTACACCTTC
TRBJ1-1,many,TRBV28,NA,CASSLFLGGGDTEAFF,TGTGCCAGCAGTTTATTTCTCGGGGGCGGGGACACTGAAGCTTTCTTT
TRBJ1-6,few,TRBV9,NA,CASSDDSGLAQTPLHF,TGTGCCAGCAGCGATGACTCAGGGCTAGCCCAGACACCCCTCCACTTT
TRBJ2-3,many,TRBV27,TRBD2,CASSSSGSHRDTQYF,TGTGCCAGCAGCTCTAGCGGGAGTCACAGAGATACGCAGTATTTT
TRBJ2-4,many,TRBV2,NA,CASQKSQVAKNIQYF,TGTGCCAGCCAAAAATCTCAAGTTGCCAAAAACATTCAGTACTTC
TRBJ1-5,many,TRBV18,NA,CASSPGAGGQPQHF,TGTGCCAGCTCACCGGGGGCAGGAGGACAGCCCCAGCATTTT
TRBJ2-2,NA,TRBV19,TRBD2,CASKGLAETANTGELFF,TGTGCCAGTAAGGGACTAGCGGAGACCGCGAACACCGGGGAGCTGTTTTTT
TRBJ2-3,many,TRBV29-1,NA,CSVESTDTQYF,TGCAGCGTTGAAAGCACAGATACGCAGTATTTT
TRBJ1-2,NA,TRBV5-1,NA,CASSPESNYGYTF,TGCGCCAGCAGCCCGGAGTCGAACTATGGCTACACCTTC
TRBJ2-7,few,TRBV20-1,NA,CSAAGQLAYEQYF,TGCAGTGCTGCCGGACAGCTAGCCTACGAGCAGTACTTC
TRBJ1-1,many,TRBV2,NA,CASSSVLNTEAFF,TGTGCCAGCAGTAGCGTTTTGAACACTGAAGCTTTCTTT
TRBJ1-2,few,TRBV7-9,NA,CASSPSGPGYTF,TGTGCCAGCAGCCCAAGCGGCCCGGGCTACACCTTC
TRBJ2-7,NA,TRBV9,NA,CASSQGSGLSYEQYF,TGTGCCAGCAGCCAAGGAAGCGGTCTCTCCTACGAGCAGTACTTC
TRBJ1-5,many,TRBV20-1,TRBD1,CSATTGSKQPQHF,TGCAGTGCTACGACAGGGTCGAAGCAGCCCCAGCATTTT
TRBJ1-3,NA,TRBV4-3,NA,CASSQEVSGNTIYF,TGCGCCAGCAGCCAAGAGGTTTCTGGAAACACCATATATTTT
TRBJ2-2,many,TRBV20-1,NA,CSAPKGGAANTGELFF,TGCAGTGCTCCCAAGGGGGGCGCGGCGAACACCGGGGAGCTGTTTTTT